This entry features one TCR beta chain sequence. Enrollees, about 18 to 90 years old, lived in 25 or so US areas. The CDR3 runs to 18 residues. With 5 bases clipped from V and 7 bases from J, the junction kept 19 bases outside the gene matches. Germline CDR1 MGHRA, CDR2 YSYEKL. The data stem from a study of blood T cell repertoires in COVID-19. Study-level background: T cells, B-cell-depleted T cells, or PBMCs supplied cDNA or gDNA.

The data were produced by immunoSEQ multiplex PCR, yet TCRdb's version contains in-frame clones alone and is incomplete. The sample shows almost 400,000 clones, 88% of them seen only once. The sample taken for sequencing was PBMCs or T cells enriched from blood (not recorded which). This sequence joins TRBV4-1 and TRBJ1-2; 10 bases map to TRBD1. This sequence was found in a woman under 40 with acute COVID-19. The CDR3 protein is CASSTIGGVNGQGGGYTF. In DNA, the CDR3 is TGCGCCAGCAGCACAATCGGTGGAGTTAATGGACAGGGGGGTGGCTACACCTTC.